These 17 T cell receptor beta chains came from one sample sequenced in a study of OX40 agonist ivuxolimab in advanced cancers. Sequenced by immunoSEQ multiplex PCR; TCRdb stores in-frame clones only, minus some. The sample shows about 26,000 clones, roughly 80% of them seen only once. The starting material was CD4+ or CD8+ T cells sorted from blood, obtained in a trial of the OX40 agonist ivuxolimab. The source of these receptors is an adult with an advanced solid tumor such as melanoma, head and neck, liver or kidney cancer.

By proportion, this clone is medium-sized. CDR3 DNA: TGTGCCAGCAGCCCCGGGGTGGGGGGCTCCTACGAGCAGTACTTC. Its translation: CASSPGVGGSYEQYF. The chain carries TRBV7-6 and TRBJ2-7; D is possibly TRBD2 (6 bases). This CDR3 has 15 residues. The germline gives CDR1 SGHVS, CDR2 FNYEAQ. Trimming cost V 5 bases and J 0 bases, with 14 bases left between them.

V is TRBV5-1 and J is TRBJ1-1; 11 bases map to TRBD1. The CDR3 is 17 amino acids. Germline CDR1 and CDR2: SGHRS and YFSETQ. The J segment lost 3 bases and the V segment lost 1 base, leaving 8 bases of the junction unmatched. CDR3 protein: CASSLNPGTGGYTEAFF. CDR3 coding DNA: TGCGCCAGCAGCTTGAACCCCGGGACAGGGGGTTACACTGAAGCTTTCTTT.

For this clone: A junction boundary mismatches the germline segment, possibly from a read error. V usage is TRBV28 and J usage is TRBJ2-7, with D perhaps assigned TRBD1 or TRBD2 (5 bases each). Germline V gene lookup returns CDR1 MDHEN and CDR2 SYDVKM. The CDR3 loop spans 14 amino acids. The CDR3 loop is CASRYGTGSYAQYF. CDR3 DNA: TGTGCCAGCAGATACGGGACGGGGAGCTACGCGCAGTACTTC.

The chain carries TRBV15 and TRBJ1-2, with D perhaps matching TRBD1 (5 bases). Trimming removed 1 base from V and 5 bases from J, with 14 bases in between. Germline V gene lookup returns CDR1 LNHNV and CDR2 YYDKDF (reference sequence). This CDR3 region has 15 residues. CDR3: CATSRVPQGLYGYTF. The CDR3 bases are TGTGCCACCAGCAGAGTACCCCAGGGTTTATATGGCTACACCTTC.

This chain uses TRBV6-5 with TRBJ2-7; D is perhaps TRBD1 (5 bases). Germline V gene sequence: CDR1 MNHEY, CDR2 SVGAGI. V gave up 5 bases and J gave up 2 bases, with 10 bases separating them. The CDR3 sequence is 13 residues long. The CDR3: CASSPDRTYEQYF. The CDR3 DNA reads TGTGCCAGCAGTCCTGACAGAACCTACGAGCAGTACTTC.

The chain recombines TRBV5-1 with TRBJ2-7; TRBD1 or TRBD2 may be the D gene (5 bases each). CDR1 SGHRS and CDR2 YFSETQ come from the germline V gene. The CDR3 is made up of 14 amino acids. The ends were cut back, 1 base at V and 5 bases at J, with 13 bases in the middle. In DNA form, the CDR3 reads TGCGCCAGCAGCTTGTTGGGACCGGCCAACGAGCAGTACTTC. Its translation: CASSLLGPANEQYF.

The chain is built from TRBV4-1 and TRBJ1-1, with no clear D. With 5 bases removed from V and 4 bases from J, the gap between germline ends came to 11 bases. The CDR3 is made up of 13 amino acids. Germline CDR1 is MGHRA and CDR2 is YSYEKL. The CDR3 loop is CASSTPGGTEAFF. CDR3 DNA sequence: TGCGCCAGCAGCACCCCAGGTGGCACTGAAGCTTTCTTT.

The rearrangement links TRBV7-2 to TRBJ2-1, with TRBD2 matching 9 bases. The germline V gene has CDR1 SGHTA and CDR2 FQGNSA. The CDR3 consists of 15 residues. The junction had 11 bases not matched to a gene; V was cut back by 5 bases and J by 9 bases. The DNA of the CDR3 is TGTGCCAGCAGCCCGTACGGGGGAGCGGGAGGTGAGCAGTTCTTC. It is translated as CASSPYGGAGGEQFF.

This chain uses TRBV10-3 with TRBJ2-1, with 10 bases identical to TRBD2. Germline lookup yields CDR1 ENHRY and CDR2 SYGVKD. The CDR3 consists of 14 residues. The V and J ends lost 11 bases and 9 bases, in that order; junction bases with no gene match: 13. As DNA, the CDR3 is TGTGCCTCCCAGCCGGGACTAGCGACGGGTGAGCAGTTCTTC. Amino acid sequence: CASQPGLATGEQFF.

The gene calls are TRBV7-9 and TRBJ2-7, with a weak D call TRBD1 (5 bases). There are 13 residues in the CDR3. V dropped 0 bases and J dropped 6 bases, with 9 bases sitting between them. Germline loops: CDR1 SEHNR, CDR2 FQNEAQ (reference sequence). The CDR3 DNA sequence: TGTGCCAGCAGCTTAGCGGGGCCGAGCGAGCAGTACTTC. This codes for CASSLAGPSEQYF.

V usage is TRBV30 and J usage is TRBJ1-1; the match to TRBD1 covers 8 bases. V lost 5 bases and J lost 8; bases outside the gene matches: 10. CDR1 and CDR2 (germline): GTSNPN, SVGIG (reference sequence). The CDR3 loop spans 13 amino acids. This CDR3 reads CAWSRGGTGEAFF. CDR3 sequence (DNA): TGTGCCTGGTCACGAGGCGGGACAGGAGAAGCTTTCTTT.

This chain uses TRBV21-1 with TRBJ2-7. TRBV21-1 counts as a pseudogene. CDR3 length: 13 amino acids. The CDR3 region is CASSPGRRGSQYF. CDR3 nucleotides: TGTGCCAGCAGCCCTGGGCGGAGGGGGTCGCAGTACTTC.

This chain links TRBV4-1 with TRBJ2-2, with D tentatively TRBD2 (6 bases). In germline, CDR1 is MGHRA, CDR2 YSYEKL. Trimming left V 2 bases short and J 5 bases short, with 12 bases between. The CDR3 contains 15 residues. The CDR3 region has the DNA TGCGCCAGCAGCCAAACCGGGACTTCAACCGGGGAGCTGTTTTTT. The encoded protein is CASSQTGTSTGELFF.

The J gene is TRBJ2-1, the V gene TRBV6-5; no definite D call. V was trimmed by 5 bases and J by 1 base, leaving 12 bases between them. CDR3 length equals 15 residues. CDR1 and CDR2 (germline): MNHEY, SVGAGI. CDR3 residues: CASSPRGSSYNEQFF. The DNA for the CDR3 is TGTGCCAGCAGTCCCCGCGGTTCGTCCTACAATGAGCAGTTCTTC.

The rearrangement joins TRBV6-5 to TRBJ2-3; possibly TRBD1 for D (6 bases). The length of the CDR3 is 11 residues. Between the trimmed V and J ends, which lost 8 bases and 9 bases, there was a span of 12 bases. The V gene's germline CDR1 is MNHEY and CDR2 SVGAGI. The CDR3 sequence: CASVTQGTQYF. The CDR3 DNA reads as TGTGCCAGCGTCACACAGGGAACGCAGTATTTT.

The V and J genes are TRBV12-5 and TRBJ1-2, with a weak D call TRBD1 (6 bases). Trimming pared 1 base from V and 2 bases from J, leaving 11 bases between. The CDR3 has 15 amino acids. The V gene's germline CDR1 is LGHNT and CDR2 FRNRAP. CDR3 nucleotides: TGTGCTAGTGGTTTGGCCTTTGGACAGAACTATGGCTACACCTTC. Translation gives CASGLAFGQNYGYTF.

The CDR3: CASSIERANYNEQFF. CDR3 nucleotide sequence: TGTGCCAGTAGTATAGAAAGGGCCAATTACAATGAGCAGTTCTTC. This sequence joins TRBV19 and TRBJ2-1, with D uncertain. The CDR3 extends over 15 amino acids. The V end lost 0 bases, the J end lost 4 bases, and 10 bases lay between the germline ends. The V gene's germline CDR1 is LNHDA and CDR2 SQIVND (reference sequence).